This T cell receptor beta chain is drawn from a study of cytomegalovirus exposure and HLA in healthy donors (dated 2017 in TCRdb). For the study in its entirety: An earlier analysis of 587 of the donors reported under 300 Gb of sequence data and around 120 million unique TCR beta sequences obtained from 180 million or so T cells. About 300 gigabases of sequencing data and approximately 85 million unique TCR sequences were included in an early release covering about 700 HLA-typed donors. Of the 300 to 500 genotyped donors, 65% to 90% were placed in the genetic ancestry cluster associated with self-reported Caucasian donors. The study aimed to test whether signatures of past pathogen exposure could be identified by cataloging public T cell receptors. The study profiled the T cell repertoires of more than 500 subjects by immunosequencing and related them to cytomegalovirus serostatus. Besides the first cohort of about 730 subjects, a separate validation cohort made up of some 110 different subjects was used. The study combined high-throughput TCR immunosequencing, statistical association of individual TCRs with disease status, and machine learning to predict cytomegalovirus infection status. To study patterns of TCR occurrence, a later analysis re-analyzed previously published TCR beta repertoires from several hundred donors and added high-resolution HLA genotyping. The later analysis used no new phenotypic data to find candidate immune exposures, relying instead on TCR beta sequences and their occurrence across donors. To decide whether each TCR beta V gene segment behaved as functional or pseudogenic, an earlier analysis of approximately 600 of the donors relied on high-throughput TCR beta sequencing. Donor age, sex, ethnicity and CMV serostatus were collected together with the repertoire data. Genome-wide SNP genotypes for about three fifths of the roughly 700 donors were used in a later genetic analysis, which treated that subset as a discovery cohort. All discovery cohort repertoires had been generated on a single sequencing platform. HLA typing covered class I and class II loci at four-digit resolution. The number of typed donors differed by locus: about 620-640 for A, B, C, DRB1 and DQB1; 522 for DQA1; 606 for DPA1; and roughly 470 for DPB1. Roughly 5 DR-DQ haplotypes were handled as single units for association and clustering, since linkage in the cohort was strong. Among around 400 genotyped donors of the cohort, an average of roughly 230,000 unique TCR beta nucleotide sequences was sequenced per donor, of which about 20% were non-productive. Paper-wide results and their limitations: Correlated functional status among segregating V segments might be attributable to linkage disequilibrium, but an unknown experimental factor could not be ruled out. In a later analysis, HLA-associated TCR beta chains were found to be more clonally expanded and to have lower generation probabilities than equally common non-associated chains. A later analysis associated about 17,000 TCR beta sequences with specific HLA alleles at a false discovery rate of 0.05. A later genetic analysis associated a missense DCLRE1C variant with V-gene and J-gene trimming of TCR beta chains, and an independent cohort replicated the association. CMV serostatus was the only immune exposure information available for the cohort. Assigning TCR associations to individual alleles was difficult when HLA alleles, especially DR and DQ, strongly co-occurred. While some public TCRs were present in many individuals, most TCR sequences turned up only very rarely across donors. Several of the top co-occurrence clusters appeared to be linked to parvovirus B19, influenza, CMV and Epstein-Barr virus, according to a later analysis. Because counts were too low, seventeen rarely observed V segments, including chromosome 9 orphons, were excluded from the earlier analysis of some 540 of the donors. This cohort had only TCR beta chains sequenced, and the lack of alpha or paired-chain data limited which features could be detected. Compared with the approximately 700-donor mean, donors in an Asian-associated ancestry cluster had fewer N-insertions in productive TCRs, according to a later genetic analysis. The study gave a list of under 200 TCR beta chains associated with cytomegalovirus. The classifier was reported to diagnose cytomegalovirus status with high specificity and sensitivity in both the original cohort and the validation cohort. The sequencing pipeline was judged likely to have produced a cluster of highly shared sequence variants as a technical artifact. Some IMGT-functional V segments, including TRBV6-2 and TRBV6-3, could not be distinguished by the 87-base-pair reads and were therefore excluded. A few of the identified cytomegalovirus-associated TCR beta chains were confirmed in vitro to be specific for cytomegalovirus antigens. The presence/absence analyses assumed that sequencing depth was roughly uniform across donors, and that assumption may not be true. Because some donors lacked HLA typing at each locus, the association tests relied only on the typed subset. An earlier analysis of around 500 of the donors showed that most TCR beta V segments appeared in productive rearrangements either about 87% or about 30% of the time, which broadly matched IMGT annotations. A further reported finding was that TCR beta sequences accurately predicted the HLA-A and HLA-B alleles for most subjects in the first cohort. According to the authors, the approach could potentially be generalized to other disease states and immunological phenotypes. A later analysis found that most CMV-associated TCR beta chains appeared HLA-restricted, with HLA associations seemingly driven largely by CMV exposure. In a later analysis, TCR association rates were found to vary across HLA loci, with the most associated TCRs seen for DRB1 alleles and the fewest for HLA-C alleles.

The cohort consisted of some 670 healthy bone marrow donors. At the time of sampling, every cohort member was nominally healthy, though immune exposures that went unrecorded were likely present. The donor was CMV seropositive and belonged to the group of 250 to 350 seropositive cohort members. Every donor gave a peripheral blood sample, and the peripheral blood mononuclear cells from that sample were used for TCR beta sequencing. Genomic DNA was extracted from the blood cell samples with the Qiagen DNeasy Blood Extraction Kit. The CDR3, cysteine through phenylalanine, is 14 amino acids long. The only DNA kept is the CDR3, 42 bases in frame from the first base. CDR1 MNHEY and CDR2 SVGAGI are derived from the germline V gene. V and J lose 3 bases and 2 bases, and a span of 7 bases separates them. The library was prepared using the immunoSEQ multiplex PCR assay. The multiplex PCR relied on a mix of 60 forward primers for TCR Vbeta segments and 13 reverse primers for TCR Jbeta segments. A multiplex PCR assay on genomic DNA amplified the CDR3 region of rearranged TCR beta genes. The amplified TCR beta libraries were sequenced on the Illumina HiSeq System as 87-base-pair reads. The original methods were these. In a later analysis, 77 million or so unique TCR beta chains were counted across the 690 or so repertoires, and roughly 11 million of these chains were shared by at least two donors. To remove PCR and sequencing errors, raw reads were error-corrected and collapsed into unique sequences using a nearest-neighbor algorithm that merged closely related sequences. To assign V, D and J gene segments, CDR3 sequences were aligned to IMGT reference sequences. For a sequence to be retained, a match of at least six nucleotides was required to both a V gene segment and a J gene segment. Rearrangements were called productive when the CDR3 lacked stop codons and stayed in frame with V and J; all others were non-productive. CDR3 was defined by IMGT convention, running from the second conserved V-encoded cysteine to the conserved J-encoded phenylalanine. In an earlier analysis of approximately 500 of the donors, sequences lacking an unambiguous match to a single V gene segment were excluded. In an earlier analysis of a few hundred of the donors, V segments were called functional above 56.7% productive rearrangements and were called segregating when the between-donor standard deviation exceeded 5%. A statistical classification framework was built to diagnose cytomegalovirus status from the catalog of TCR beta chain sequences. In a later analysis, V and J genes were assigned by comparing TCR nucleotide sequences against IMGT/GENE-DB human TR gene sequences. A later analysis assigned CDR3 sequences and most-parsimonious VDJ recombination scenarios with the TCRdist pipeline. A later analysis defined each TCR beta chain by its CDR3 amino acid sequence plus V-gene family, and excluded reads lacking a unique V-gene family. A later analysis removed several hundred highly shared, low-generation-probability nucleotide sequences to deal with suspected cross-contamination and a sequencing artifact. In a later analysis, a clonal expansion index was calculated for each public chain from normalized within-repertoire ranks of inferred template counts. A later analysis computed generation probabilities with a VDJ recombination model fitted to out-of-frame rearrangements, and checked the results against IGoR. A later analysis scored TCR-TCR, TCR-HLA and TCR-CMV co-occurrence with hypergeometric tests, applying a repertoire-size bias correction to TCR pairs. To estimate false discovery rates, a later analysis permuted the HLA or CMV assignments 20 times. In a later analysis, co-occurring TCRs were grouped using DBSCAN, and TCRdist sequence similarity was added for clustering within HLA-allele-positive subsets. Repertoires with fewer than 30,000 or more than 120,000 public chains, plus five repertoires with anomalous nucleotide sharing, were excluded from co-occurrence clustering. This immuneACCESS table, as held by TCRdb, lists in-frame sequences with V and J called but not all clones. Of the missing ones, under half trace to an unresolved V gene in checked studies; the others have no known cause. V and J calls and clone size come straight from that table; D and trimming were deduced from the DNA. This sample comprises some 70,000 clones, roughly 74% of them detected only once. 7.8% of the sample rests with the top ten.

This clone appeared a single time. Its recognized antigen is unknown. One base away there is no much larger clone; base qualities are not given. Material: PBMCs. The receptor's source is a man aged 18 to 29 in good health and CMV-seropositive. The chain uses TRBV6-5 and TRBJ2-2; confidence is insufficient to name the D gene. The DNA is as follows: TGTGCCAGCAGTTATGGCGGAAACACCGGGGAGCTGTTTTTT. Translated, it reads CASSYGGNTGELFF.